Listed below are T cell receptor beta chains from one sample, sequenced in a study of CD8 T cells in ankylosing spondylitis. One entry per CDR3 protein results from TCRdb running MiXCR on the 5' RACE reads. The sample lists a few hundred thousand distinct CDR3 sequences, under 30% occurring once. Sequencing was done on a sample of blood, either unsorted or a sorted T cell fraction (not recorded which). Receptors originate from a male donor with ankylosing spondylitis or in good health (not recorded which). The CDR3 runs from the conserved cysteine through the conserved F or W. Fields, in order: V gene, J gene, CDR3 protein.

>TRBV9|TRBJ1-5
CASSGGAFSNQPQHF
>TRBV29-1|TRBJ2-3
CSAIERTDTQYF
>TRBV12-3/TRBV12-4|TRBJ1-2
CASSLARWPSYGYTF
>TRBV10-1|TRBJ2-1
CASSTGSVLGEQFF
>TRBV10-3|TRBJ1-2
CAISGRQGGGYTF
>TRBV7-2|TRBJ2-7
CASSLTGTGSYEQYF
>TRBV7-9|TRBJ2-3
CASSLYGQADTQYF
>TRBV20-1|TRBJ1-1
CSARLRGQGTEAFF
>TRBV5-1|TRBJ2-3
CASSLGLASDTQYF
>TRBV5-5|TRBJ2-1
CASSISLGQGSYNEQFF
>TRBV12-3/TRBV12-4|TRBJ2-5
CASSLVEETQYF
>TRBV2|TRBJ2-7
CASSDDLGRPTSYEQYF
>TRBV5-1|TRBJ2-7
CASSGGAKAPYEQYF
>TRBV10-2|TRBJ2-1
CASLRTGGNEQFF
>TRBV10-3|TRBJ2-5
CATGEPPGTQYF
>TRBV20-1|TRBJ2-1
CSARDSGGASEQFF
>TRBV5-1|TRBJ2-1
CASSLGTTGNEQFF
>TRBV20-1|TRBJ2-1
CSASLAENEQFF
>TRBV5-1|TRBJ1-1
CASEVTGPNTEAFF
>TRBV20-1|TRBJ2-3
CSARTQRGGNTDTQYF
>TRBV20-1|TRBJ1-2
CSARSTGRPFYGYTF
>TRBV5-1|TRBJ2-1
CASSDHRSNEQFF
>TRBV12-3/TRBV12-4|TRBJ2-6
CASSLDEVPGANVLTF
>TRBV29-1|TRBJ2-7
CSVEGRDVGEQYF
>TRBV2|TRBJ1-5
CASSLVSRANQPQHF
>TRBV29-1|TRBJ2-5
CSVGFRLAQETQYF
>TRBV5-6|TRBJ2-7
CASSFRTRDSPFRQYF
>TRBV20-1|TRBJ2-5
CSAEQTVQETQYF
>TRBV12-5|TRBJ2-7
CAGYIPGQGHEQYF
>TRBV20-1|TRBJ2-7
CSATSGRRDEQYF
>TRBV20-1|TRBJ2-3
CSAVRTGELTDTQYF
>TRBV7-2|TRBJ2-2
CASSWRGGISGELFF